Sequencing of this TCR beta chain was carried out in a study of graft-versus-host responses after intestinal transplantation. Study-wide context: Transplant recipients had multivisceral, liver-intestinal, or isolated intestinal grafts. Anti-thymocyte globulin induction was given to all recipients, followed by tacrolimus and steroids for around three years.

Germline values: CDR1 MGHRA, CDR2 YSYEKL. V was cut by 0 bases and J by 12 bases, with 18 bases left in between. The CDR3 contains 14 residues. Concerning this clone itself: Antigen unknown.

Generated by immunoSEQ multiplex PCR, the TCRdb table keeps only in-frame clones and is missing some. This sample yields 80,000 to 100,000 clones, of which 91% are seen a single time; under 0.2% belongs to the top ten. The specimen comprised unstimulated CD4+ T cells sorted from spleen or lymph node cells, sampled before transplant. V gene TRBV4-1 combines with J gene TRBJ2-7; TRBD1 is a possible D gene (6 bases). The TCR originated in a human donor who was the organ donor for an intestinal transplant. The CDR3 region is CASSQERGIGGLYF. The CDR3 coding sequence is TGCGCCAGCAGCCAAGAACGGGGTATAGGGGGTTTGTACTTC.